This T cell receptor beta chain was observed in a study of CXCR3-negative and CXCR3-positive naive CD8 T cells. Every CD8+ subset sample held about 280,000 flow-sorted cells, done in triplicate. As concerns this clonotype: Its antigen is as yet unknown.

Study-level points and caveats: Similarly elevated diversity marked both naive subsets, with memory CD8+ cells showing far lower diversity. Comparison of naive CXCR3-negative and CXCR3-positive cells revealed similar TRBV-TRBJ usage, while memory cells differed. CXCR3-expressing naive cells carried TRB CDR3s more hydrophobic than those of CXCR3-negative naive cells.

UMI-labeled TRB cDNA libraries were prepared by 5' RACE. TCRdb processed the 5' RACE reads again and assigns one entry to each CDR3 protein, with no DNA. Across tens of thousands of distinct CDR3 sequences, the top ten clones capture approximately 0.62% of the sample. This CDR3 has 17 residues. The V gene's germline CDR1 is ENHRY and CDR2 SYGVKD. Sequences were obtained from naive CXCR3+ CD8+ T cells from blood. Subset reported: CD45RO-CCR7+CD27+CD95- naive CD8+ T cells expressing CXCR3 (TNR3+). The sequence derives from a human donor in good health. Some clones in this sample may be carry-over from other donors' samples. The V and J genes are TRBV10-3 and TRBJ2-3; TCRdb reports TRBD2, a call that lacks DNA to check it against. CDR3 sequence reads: CAIRTLGSGGATDTQYF.